Described below is a single TCR beta chain sequence and its context. The antigen is unknown. This record comes from a study of cytomegalovirus exposure and HLA in healthy donors. Germline V gene sequence: CDR1 GTSNPN, CDR2 SVGIG (reference sequence). V lost 4 bases to trimming and J lost 5 bases, with 26 bases between them. This CDR3 is built from 18 residues. PCR used 60 Vbeta primers and 13 Jbeta primers. This table comes from immunoSEQ multiplex PCR, and its TCRdb copy is limited to in-frame clones, with some not included. There are under 75,000 clones in the sample; roughly 81% occur only once, and approximately 10% lies in the top ten. Study-level points and caveats: Highly shared sequence variants in one cluster were likely a sequencing artifact. A link between a missense DCLRE1C variant and TCR beta V- and J-gene trimming emerged from a later analysis. The number of N-insertions in an Asian-associated ancestry cluster was reportedly below the approximately 700-donor mean in a later analysis. Previous analysis showed most TCR beta V segments were productive about 87% or about 30% of the time.

This clonotype was obtained from a human donor in good health. The chain is built from TRBV30 and TRBJ2-2; possibly TRBD2 for D (6 bases). Source material: PBMCs. CDR3 sequence: CAWNPSRVGLRWTGELFF. In DNA, the CDR3 is TGTGCCTGGAATCCTAGCAGGGTAGGACTAAGGTGGACCGGGGAGCTGTTTTTT.